This T cell receptor beta chain was profiled in a study of radiotherapy plus CTLA-4 blockade in lung cancer. The table came from immunoSEQ multiplex PCR; TCRdb's copy has only in-frame clones and leaves some out. The sample contains tens of thousands of clones, roughly 86% of which appear only once. As for this clone: The same CDR3 arises from other DNA sequences in this sample as well.

Per germline, CDR1 SGHRS and CDR2 YFSETQ. This CDR3 has 12 amino acids. V shed 4 bases, J shed 8 bases, and the junction held 5 bases outside the gene matches. J is TRBJ1-2 and V is TRBV5-1; 7 positions agree with TRBD1. The clonotype comes from a human donor with non-small cell lung cancer who had a partial response to radiotherapy plus ipilimumab. The material was peripheral blood, obtained from a patient treated with radiotherapy plus ipilimumab. CDR3 residues: CASSLGQAGYTF. CDR3 nucleotides: TGCGCCAGCAGCCTCGGACAGGCGGGCTACACCTTC.